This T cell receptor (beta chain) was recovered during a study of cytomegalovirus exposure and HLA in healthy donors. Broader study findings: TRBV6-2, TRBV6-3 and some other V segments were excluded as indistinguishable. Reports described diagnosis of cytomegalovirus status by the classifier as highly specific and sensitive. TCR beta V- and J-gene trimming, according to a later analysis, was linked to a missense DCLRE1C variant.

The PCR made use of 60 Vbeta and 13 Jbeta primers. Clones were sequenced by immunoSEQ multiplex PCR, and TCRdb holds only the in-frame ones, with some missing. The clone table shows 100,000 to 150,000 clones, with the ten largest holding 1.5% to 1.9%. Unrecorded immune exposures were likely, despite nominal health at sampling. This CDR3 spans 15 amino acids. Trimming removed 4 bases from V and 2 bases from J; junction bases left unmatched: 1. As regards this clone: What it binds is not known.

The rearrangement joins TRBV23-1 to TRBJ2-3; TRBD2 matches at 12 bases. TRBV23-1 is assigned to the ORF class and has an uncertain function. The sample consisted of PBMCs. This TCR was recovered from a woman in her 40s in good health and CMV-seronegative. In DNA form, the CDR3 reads TGCGCCAGCAGTCGACTAGCGGGGGCCACAGATACGCAGTATTTT. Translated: CASSRLAGATDTQYF.